A selection of T cell receptor beta chains follows, all from one sample in a study of cytomegalovirus exposure and HLA in healthy donors. Using immunoSEQ multiplex PCR, the repertoire was profiled, and TCRdb retains in-frame clones only, with some absent. The profile covers fewer than 200,000 clones, with about nine tenths appearing a single time and 4% to 5% taken by the ten largest. The material sequenced was PBMCs. These receptors came from a man younger than 35 in good health and CMV-seropositive. Both conserved end residues are part of each CDR3. The D gene is left open where the match is weak. Clone size, where shown, is once, few, many, or a class for clones that have expanded.

CDR3 DNA: TGTGCCAGCAGGGCCGAGAAAACAGGGGCCGAGCAGTACTTC
CDR3 protein: CASRAEKTGAEQYF
CDR3 length: 14
clone size: -
V gene: TRBV28
J gene: TRBJ2-7
D gene: TRBD1

CDR3 DNA: TGCAGCGTTGGCGGGGGCTCTGGGGCCAACGTCCTGACTTTC
CDR3 protein: CSVGGGSGANVLTF
CDR3 length: 14
clone size: once
V gene: TRBV29-1
J gene: TRBJ2-6
D gene: TRBD2

CDR3 DNA: TGCGCCAGCAGCTTGGCGGGACTAGCGGGAGGGCATTACGAGCAGTACTTC
CDR3 protein: CASSLAGLAGGHYEQYF
CDR3 length: 17
clone size: -
V gene: TRBV5-1
J gene: TRBJ2-7
D gene: TRBD2

CDR3 DNA: TGTGCCAGCAGGAGGGGACAGGGGGCTTACGAGCAGTACTTC
CDR3 protein: CASRRGQGAYEQYF
CDR3 length: 14
clone size: -
V gene: TRBV27
J gene: TRBJ2-7
D gene: TRBD1

CDR3 DNA: TGTGCTAGTGGTTTGATCCAGGGAGGGTACGAGCAGTACTTC
CDR3 protein: CASGLIQGGYEQYF
CDR3 length: 14
clone size: -
V gene: TRBV12-5
J gene: TRBJ2-7
D gene: TRBD2

CDR3 DNA: TGCGCCAGCAGCCAGGGGGGGTTTTCCAGGGATGGACTAGGCTACGAGCAGTACTTC
CDR3 protein: CASSQGGFSRDGLGYEQYF
CDR3 length: 19
clone size: -
V gene: TRBV4-1
J gene: TRBJ2-7
D gene: TRBD2

CDR3 DNA: TGTGCCAGCAGCACACAGGGTGCGGACTATGGCTACACCTTC
CDR3 protein: CASSTQGADYGYTF
CDR3 length: 14
clone size: -
V gene: TRBV2
J gene: TRBJ1-2
D gene: -

CDR3 DNA: TGTGCCAGCAGCTTGGATGTAGCGGGAGTTTCCTACGAGCAGTACTTC
CDR3 protein: CASSLDVAGVSYEQYF
CDR3 length: 16
clone size: -
V gene: TRBV5-6
J gene: TRBJ2-7
D gene: TRBD2

CDR3 DNA: TGCAGCGTCTCACAGGGCTCTGGAAACACCATATATTTT
CDR3 protein: CSVSQGSGNTIYF
CDR3 length: 13
clone size: few
V gene: TRBV29-1
J gene: TRBJ1-3
D gene: -

CDR3 DNA: TGCGCCAGCAGCCAAGATCCGTCCAGGCCCTACGAGCAGTACTTC
CDR3 protein: CASSQDPSRPYEQYF
CDR3 length: 15
clone size: -
V gene: TRBV4-1
J gene: TRBJ2-7
D gene: -

CDR3 DNA: TGTGCCAGCAGCTCGACAGGGGGCGTTATAGAGACCCAGTACTTC
CDR3 protein: CASSSTGGVIETQYF
CDR3 length: 15
clone size: -
V gene: TRBV5-4
J gene: TRBJ2-5
D gene: TRBD1

CDR3 DNA: TGCGCCAGCAGCCAAGTGGTAGGGGTAAATCAGCCCCAGCATTTT
CDR3 protein: CASSQVVGVNQPQHF
CDR3 length: 15
clone size: -
V gene: TRBV4-1
J gene: TRBJ1-5
D gene: -

CDR3 DNA: TGTGCCAGTAGTATCAGAGCGGGAGTGGGCGAGCAGTACTTC
CDR3 protein: CASSIRAGVGEQYF
CDR3 length: 14
clone size: -
V gene: TRBV19
J gene: TRBJ2-7
D gene: TRBD2

CDR3 DNA: TGTGCCAGCAGCACCCGACAGGGTTTCACTGAAGCTTTCTTT
CDR3 protein: CASSTRQGFTEAFF
CDR3 length: 14
clone size: few
V gene: TRBV7-8
J gene: TRBJ1-1
D gene: TRBD1

CDR3 DNA: TGTGCCAGCAGCCCAGGGACAGGCGCTACCTACGAGCAGTACTTC
CDR3 protein: CASSPGTGATYEQYF
CDR3 length: 15
clone size: -
V gene: TRBV13
J gene: TRBJ2-7
D gene: TRBD1

CDR3 DNA: TGTGCCACCAGCAGAGGAGGCTGGGACACGCAAGACTACGAGCAGTACTTC
CDR3 protein: CATSRGGWDTQDYEQYF
CDR3 length: 17
clone size: -
V gene: TRBV15
J gene: TRBJ2-7
D gene: -

CDR3 DNA: TGTGCCAGCAGTAGCATACCGGGACTAGCGGGAGAGAAGAAGTACTATGAGCAGTACTTC
CDR3 protein: CASSSIPGLAGEKKYYEQYF
CDR3 length: 20
clone size: -
V gene: TRBV28
J gene: TRBJ2-7
D gene: TRBD2

CDR3 DNA: TGTGCCAGCAGATTCTATTCCGGACAGGGCCACGAGCAGTACTTC
CDR3 protein: CASRFYSGQGHEQYF
CDR3 length: 15
clone size: once
V gene: TRBV27
J gene: TRBJ2-7
D gene: TRBD1

CDR3 DNA: TGTGCCAGCAGCTTCTCAGGGTTCACCGGGGAGCTGTTTTTT
CDR3 protein: CASSFSGFTGELFF
CDR3 length: 14
clone size: -
V gene: TRBV28
J gene: TRBJ2-2
D gene: -

CDR3 DNA: TGTGCCAGCAGCGGACAGGGGATTGAAAAACTGTTTTTT
CDR3 protein: CASSGQGIEKLFF
CDR3 length: 13
clone size: once
V gene: TRBV7-9
J gene: TRBJ1-4
D gene: TRBD1

CDR3 DNA: TGTGCCAGCAGCTCGGGACAGGGTAATGAAAAACTGTTTTTT
CDR3 protein: CASSSGQGNEKLFF
CDR3 length: 14
clone size: few
V gene: TRBV7-9
J gene: TRBJ1-4
D gene: TRBD1

CDR3 DNA: TGTGCCAGCAGTGTCAACAGTCGACAGGGTCGACTGTTTTTT
CDR3 protein: CASSVNSRQGRLFF
CDR3 length: 14
clone size: -
V gene: TRBV27
J gene: TRBJ1-4
D gene: TRBD1

CDR3 DNA: TGCAGCGTTGAAGATCAAGTAGGACTAGCGGCCTACGAGCAGTACTTC
CDR3 protein: CSVEDQVGLAAYEQYF
CDR3 length: 16
clone size: -
V gene: TRBV29-1
J gene: TRBJ2-7
D gene: TRBD2

CDR3 DNA: TGTGCCAGCAGCCTCCGGGGGGTGCGGTATCAGCCCCAGCATTTT
CDR3 protein: CASSLRGVRYQPQHF
CDR3 length: 15
clone size: -
V gene: TRBV9
J gene: TRBJ1-5
D gene: -

CDR3 DNA: TGTGCCAGCAGCCCGCAGGACAGGGGGCTAGAAAAACTGTTTTTT
CDR3 protein: CASSPQDRGLEKLFF
CDR3 length: 15
clone size: -
V gene: TRBV21-1
J gene: TRBJ1-4
D gene: -

CDR3 DNA: TGTGCCAGAGTACAGGGGGCTTTAGAAAAACTGTTTTTT
CDR3 protein: CARVQGALEKLFF
CDR3 length: 13
clone size: -
V gene: TRBV19
J gene: TRBJ1-4
D gene: TRBD1

CDR3 DNA: TGTGCCAGCGGACAGGGGTTCTCCTACGAGCAGTACTTC
CDR3 protein: CASGQGFSYEQYF
CDR3 length: 13
clone size: -
V gene: TRBV6-1
J gene: TRBJ2-7
D gene: TRBD1

CDR3 DNA: TGTGCTAGCAGCTTAATGGGGGGAACCGGGGAGCTGTTTTTT
CDR3 protein: CASSLMGGTGELFF
CDR3 length: 14
clone size: -
V gene: TRBV7-7
J gene: TRBJ2-2
D gene: -

CDR3 DNA: TGTGCCACCGGGGGGAACTACAATGAGCAGTTCTTC
CDR3 protein: CATGGNYNEQFF
CDR3 length: 12
clone size: -
V gene: TRBV19
J gene: TRBJ2-1
D gene: TRBD2

CDR3 DNA: TGTGCCATCAGTGAGATTCCGGGGATACAGGGAGGAAACACCATATATTTT
CDR3 protein: CAISEIPGIQGGNTIYF
CDR3 length: 17
clone size: -
V gene: TRBV10-3
J gene: TRBJ1-3
D gene: -